This section outlines one TCR beta chain sequence together with its context. CDR1 is SQVTM and CDR2 is ANQGSEA in the germline V gene. J was trimmed by 0 bases and V by 6 bases; bases with no gene match: 14. The CDR3 consists of 17 residues. The data belong to a study of Graves' ophthalmopathy and Graves' hyperthyroidism. RNA transcripts served as template for amplifying TCR beta CDR3 sequences. HTBI primers served in a first-round RT-PCR, which a second-round multiplex PCR followed. TCRdb independently ran MiXCR on the multiplex PCR reads; one entry per CDR3 protein. The table records approximately 700,000 distinct CDR3 sequences, roughly two fifths of them present only once. The authors diagnosed from clinical symptoms, serum thyroxine, TRAb, thyroid ultrasound and orbital computed tomography.

V gene TRBV29-1 combines with J gene TRBJ1-1; 9 bases agree with TRBD1. Sequencing input: peripheral blood. The TCR sequence derives from an adult man with Graves' ophthalmopathy. CDR3 sequence (DNA): TGCAGCGTGGGGGGGCCCCGGGACAGGGAGATGAACACTGAAGCTTTCTTT. This translates into CSVGGPRDREMNTEAFF.